The T cell receptor beta chain described here comes from a study of shared clonotypes between healthy human individuals (dated by TCRdb to 2019 to 2021). Turning to the overall study: Three men and a couple of women, aged 18 to 49 years, made up the cohort. Different laboratories and diverse techniques were used to prepare libraries and sequence TCR repertoires, to increase sequencing depth and limit assay-specific biases. Leukapheresis yielded between about 0.9 and 9.5 billion PBMCs per donor. To estimate repertoire size and how much clonotypes are shared between individuals, the study performed deep sequencing of blood TCR repertoires from five healthy adults.

The donors were healthy, HIV-negative adults with no recently reported acute infections or vaccinations. Only Caucasian adults living in Nashville, Tennessee, USA were represented among the donors. In the unsorted samples, some 100 million PBMCs were counted, and genomic DNA was extracted using the QIAamp DNA Blood Mini kit. Blood was obtained by leukapheresis, after which PBMCs were separated by Ficoll-Histopaque density gradient centrifugation and cryopreserved in liquid nitrogen vapor phase. TCR CDR3 regions were amplified from genomic DNA by multiplex PCR using the deep immunoSEQ assay. Extracted genomic DNA from each cell subset was spread evenly across all wells of several immunoSEQ 96-well plates, with each plate serving as a replicate. For unsorted PBMC, about 270 ng of genomic DNA, equivalent to about 30,000 T cell genomes, went into each replicate PCR. Unsorted PBMC genomic DNA was sequenced across ten immunoSEQ deep assay plates. The purified libraries were quantified using a Qubit 3.0 fluorometer, sized with a Bioanalyzer 2100, and then quantified again using the KAPA Library Quantification kit. A separate single-read 150-cycle Illumina NextSeq 550 flow cell was used to sequence each immunoSEQ 96-well plate. Per the original workflow: Because the immunoSEQ output included only junctional sequences and no quality scores, the filtering could not be the same as the filtering used for full-length reads. Sequences were annotated with PyIR, a Python wrapper for IgBLAST v1.9, using IMGT germline references to assign V/J genes and CDR3. Reads were filtered out if the reads had weak V/J assignments (E-value above 1e-6), no CDR3, stop codons, out-of-frame junctions, or ambiguous translated residues. V3J clonotypes were defined by identical inferred V gene, J gene, and CDR3 amino acid sequence. The percentage overlap between two repertoires was calculated by dividing the number of shared unique clonotypes by the size of the smaller repertoire. Three approaches were used to assess repertoire richness: RTK rarefaction, the Chao1 estimator, and Recon v2.1 estimates of unobserved clonotypes. TCRdb carries this immuneACCESS record with in-frame sequences only. Its versions omit some clonotypes, under half of them owing to an unresolved V gene in the studies checked, with the rest unexplained. That table gives V, J and clone size, and the DNA gave D and trimming. This sample comprises about 490,000 clones, around 80% of them detected only once. About 11% of the sample lies in the top ten.

Comment on this clone: Its antigen remains unidentified. No quality values exist for individual bases; no much larger clone is one base distant.

Germline trimming: 0 bases from V, 7 bases from J; junction bases outside gene matches: 2. The CDR3 runs 13 amino acids, cysteine and phenylalanine included. This entry keeps only the CDR3 DNA: 39 bases, framed from base 1. Taken from the germline V gene (reference sequence), the CDR1 and CDR2 loops are WNHNN and SYGVQD. Beyond this particular receptor, the publication reports: Pairwise subsampling led to the expectation that sequencing depth would affect the degree of clonotype sharing among donors. Sampling was restricted to blood, and TCR repertoires in tissue are likely to differ from TCR repertoires in blood. Because the study included only a small number of donors, the genetic and exposure-history diversity represented was limited.

This chain is built from TRBV10-1 and TRBJ1-1; 7 of the junction bases match TRBD1. Specimen: PBMCs. The TCR sequence derives from a woman aged 40 to 50 in good health. Some clones in this sample may be carry-over from other donors' samples. The CDR3 is CASSESGGVEAFF. DNA sequence: TGCGCCAGCAGTGAGTCAGGGGGCGTTGAAGCTTTCTTT.